One sample yielded the 30 T cell receptor beta chains listed below, sequenced in a study of T cells after yellow fever vaccination. TCRdb reprocessed the 5' RACE reads with MiXCR, giving one entry per CDR3 protein. The table lists more than 200,000 distinct CDR3 sequences, 3.6% of them singletons. The sequenced sample was PBMCs, obtained 15 days after the yellow fever booster vaccination. The origin of the receptors is a man younger than 35 who received the YFV17D yellow fever vaccine.

The table lists this clonotype with many counts. This chain connects TRBV7-9 to TRBJ2-7; D tentatively fits TRBD1 or TRBD2 (5 bases each). CDR1 is SEHNR and CDR2 is FQNEAQ in the germline V gene (reference sequence). There are 15 residues in the CDR3. The V gene lost 6 bases and the J gene lost 3 bases, with 18 bases spanning the gap. This CDR3 is CASSSQRGSIYEQYF. The CDR3 region has the DNA TGTGCCAGCAGTTCCCAGAGGGGAAGTATCTACGAGCAGTACTTC.

This clonotype has ten or more counts. The chain carries TRBV23-1 and TRBJ2-7; possible D gene TRBD1, 6 bases. TRBV23-1 is an ORF, and what it does is uncertain. The CDR3 runs 14 residues. CDR3 DNA sequence: TGCGCTACCAACCCCCAGGGGCGCTCCTACGAGCAGTACTTC. Protein sequence: CATNPQGRSYEQYF.

The V and J genes are TRBV5-4 and TRBJ1-2; D is perhaps TRBD1 (5 bases). This CDR3 has 15 amino acids. The germline V gene has CDR1 SGHNT and CDR2 YYREEE (reference sequence). The V gene lost 0 bases and the J gene lost 6 bases, with 15 bases spanning the gap. CDR3 in DNA: TGTGCCAGCAGCTTGGGGCGTGGGGCAGGGAATGGCTACACCTTC. Translating it yields CASSLGRGAGNGYTF.

This clonotype came up many times. The chain couples TRBV7-2 to TRBJ2-3; TRBD2 aligns across 8 bases. With 2 bases clipped from V and 5 bases from J, the junction kept 12 bases outside the gene matches. The germline V gene encodes CDR1 SGHTA and CDR2 FQGNSA. The CDR3 totals 17 residues. The CDR3 DNA sequence: TGTGCCAGCAGCTTATGGGGCGGGGGGCCCGCGGGAGATACGCAGTATTTT. It yields the protein CASSLWGGGPAGDTQYF.

This clonotype was picked up many times. The rearrangement uses TRBV5-1 and TRBJ2-3; D possibly uses TRBD1 or TRBD2 (5 bases each). CDR3 length equals 15 residues. Germline loops: CDR1 SGHRS, CDR2 YFSETQ. Trimming removed 4 bases at V and 5 bases at J, with 17 bases between. CDR3 DNA sequence: TGCGCCAGCAGCCCGGGACCCCAAGAGGTAGATACGCAGTATTTT. Protein sequence: CASSPGPQEVDTQYF.

The J gene is TRBJ1-2, the V gene TRBV5-1; D remains unclear. The V end was cut by 3 bases, the J end by 3 bases, with 12 bases between. The germline V gene has CDR1 SGHRS and CDR2 YFSETQ. The CDR3 totals 14 residues. In DNA form, the CDR3 reads TGCGCCAGCAGCTACCCCGCCGGGGACTATGGCTACACCTTC. Encoded protein: CASSYPAGDYGYTF.

This clonotype was picked up many times. J is TRBJ1-2 and V is TRBV4-1, with TRBD1 identical over 7 bases. Per germline, CDR1 MGHRA and CDR2 YSYEKL. Losses at the gene ends were 3 bases for V and 7 bases for J; bases not matched to a gene: 11. The CDR3 extends over 15 amino acids. CDR3 bases: TGCGCCAGCAGCCAGGTGAACAGGGGCTCTGCTGGCTACACCTTC. Its protein product is CASSQVNRGSAGYTF.

Details on this clonotype: Compared with germline, one end of the junction differs, possibly owing to a read error. The rearrangement links TRBV11-2 to TRBJ2-5; D is perhaps TRBD2 (6 bases). Germline CDR1 is SGHAT and CDR2 is FQNNGV. This CDR3 spans 15 amino acids. The CDR3 nucleotides are TGTGCCAGCAGCTCGGGGGAGGCCGGTGCAGAGACCAAGTACTTC. Its protein is CASSSGEAGAETKYF. The full variable domain, rest sourced from reference TRBV11-2 and TRBJ2-5, is EAGVAQSPRYKIIEKRQSVAFWCNPISGHATLYWYQQILGQGPKLLIQFQNNGVVDDSQLPKDRFSAERLKGVDSTLKIQPAKLEDSAVYLCASSSGEAGAETKYFGPGTRLLVL.

The chain joins TRBV28 to TRBJ1-5; D is perhaps TRBD1 (6 bases). Between the trimmed V and J ends, which lost 2 bases and 8 bases, there was a span of 19 bases. The CDR3 contains 16 residues. Germline V gene data show CDR1 as MDHEN and CDR2 as SYDVKM. The CDR3 reads CASSLTPGTSGKPQHF. The CDR3 region has the DNA TGTGCCAGCAGTTTAACTCCCGGGACAAGCGGCAAGCCCCAGCATTTT.

CDR3 nucleotides: TGTGCCAGCAGCTTGGGGGACAGGGCCTTCTCTGGAAACACCATATATTTT. Protein: CASSLGDRAFSGNTIYF. The chain couples TRBV5-8 to TRBJ1-3, with 9 bases fitting TRBD1. The CDR3 covers 17 residues. V shed 0 bases, J shed 0 bases, and the junction held 4 bases outside the gene matches. Germline values: CDR1 SGHTS, CDR2 YDEGEE.

At least ten counts were recorded for this clonotype. J is TRBJ2-2 and V is TRBV6-2 or TRBV6-3; D might be TRBD1 (6 bases). The CDR3 is 16 amino acids. CDR1 and CDR2 (germline): MNHEY, SVGEGT. The V end was cut by 5 bases, the J end by 4 bases, with 17 bases between. CDR3 in amino acids: CASSTARGGGTGELFF. The CDR3, as DNA: TGTGCCAGCAGTACCGCCAGGGGCGGAGGCACCGGGGAGCTGTTTTTT.

Ten or more counts support this clonotype. The chain has TRBV5-5 and TRBJ2-7; the D gene is possibly TRBD2 (5 bases). Germline-derived CDR1 and CDR2 are SGHKS and YYEKEE (reference sequence). The CDR3 spans 16 residues. V was pared by 4 bases and J by 2 bases, with 19 bases between. The CDR3 DNA reads as TGTGCCAGCAGCCAAAGAGCCGTTCCGGGAACCTACGAGCAGTACTTC. As protein: CASSQRAVPGTYEQYF.

The table lists this clonotype with many counts. J is TRBJ2-1 and V is TRBV21-1; the tabulated D call, TRBD2, remains unverified against the DNA. TRBV21-1 is designated a pseudogene. There are 19 residues in the CDR3. CDR3 coding DNA: TGTGCCAGCAGCCAACCTGGACTAGCGGTACCCCAGAGTTACAATGAGCAGTTCTTC. The encoded protein is CASSQPGLAVPQSYNEQFF.

This clonotype showed up many times. The chain has TRBV4-3 and TRBJ1-6; D remains ambiguous. Germline CDR1 LGHNA, CDR2 YSLEER. This CDR3 contains 12 residues. Between the trimmed V and J ends, which lost 2 bases and 7 bases, there was a span of 3 bases. This chain's CDR3 is CASSQQNSPLHF. The CDR3 DNA is TGCGCCAGCAGCCAACAAAATTCACCCCTCCACTTT.

In this sample, this clonotype turned up many times. The chain recombines TRBV5-6 with TRBJ1-4; the match to TRBD1 covers 7 bases. V lost 4 bases to trimming and J lost 4 bases; unmatched junction nucleotides: 7. The CDR3 covers 15 residues. From germline, CDR1 is SGHDT and CDR2 YYEEEE. CDR3 sequence: CASSIDRDYNEKLFF. CDR3 DNA sequence: TGTGCCAGCAGCATTGACAGGGATTATAATGAAAAACTGTTTTTT.

Many counts were recorded for this clonotype. This rearrangement joins TRBV20-1 to TRBJ1-2; D is unclear. CDR3 length: 12 amino acids. Trimming cost V 6 bases and J 8 bases, with 16 bases left between them. The germline gives CDR1 DFQATT, CDR2 SNEGSKA (reference sequence). The CDR3 region is CSASGDAGGYTF. The CDR3 region has the DNA TGCAGTGCCTCGGGTGACGCGGGGGGCTACACCTTC.

Judged by abundance, this clonotype is medium-sized. This chain links TRBV7-2 with TRBJ2-1; a weak D match, TRBD2 (6 bases). The CDR3 loop spans 14 amino acids. Germline V CDR1 and CDR2: SGHTA, FQGNSA. Trimming shortened V by 5 bases and J by 4 bases, and 12 bases separated the two germline ends. This CDR3 reads CASSPPEGYNEQFF. The DNA of the CDR3 is TGTGCCAGCAGCCCGCCGGAGGGGTACAATGAGCAGTTCTTC.

This clonotype has ten or more counts. This chain uses TRBV5-8 with TRBJ2-3, with TRBD2 identical over 14 bases. After removal of 4 bases from V and 2 bases from J, the junction contained 6 bases not matched to a gene. This CDR3 comprises 17 residues. Germline CDR1 is SGHTS and CDR2 is YDEGEE. This CDR3 reads CASSHGTSGGLTDTQYF. CDR3 bases: TGTGCCAGCAGCCACGGGACTAGCGGGGGCCTCACAGATACGCAGTATTTT.

This clonotype was counted at least ten times. This chain uses TRBV12-3 or TRBV12-4 with TRBJ1-5; D is unresolved. There are 16 residues in the CDR3. Trimming removed 1 base from V and 5 bases from J, with 15 bases in between. The CDR3 DNA reads TGTGCCAGCAGTTTAGGGGGAAGGGAGTTACATCAGCCCCAGCATTTT. Protein: CASSLGGRELHQPQHF.

This clonotype showed up just a few times. The J gene is TRBJ2-3, the V gene TRBV4-3; 8 bases are a match to TRBD2. Looked up from germline, CDR1 is LGHNA and CDR2 is YSLEER. This CDR3 has 20 residues. The ends lost 3 bases at V and 4 bases at J; junction bases unmatched: 21. The CDR3 sequence is CASSHLWVVSTGGSADTQYF. CDR3 nucleotide sequence: TGCGCCAGCAGCCACTTGTGGGTGGTTTCTACGGGGGGGTCAGCAGATACGCAGTATTTT.

Ten or more counts support this clonotype. The chain links TRBV7-3 to TRBJ2-3; D is uncertain. The CDR3 length is 14 residues. The germline V gene encodes CDR1 SGHTA and CDR2 FQGTGA. V lost 1 base, J lost 0 bases, and 5 bases lay in between. The CDR3, as DNA: TGTGCCAGCAGCTTAAGGGGTAGCACAGATACGCAGTATTTT. Translation: CASSLRGSTDTQYF.

This clonotype was found many times. V gene TRBV15 combines with J gene TRBJ2-7; 8 nucleotides agree with TRBD1. Germline V lookup: CDR1 LNHNV, CDR2 YYDKDF (reference sequence). V lost 0 bases, J lost 2 bases, and 3 bases stayed unmatched. There are 15 residues in the CDR3. The CDR3 bases are TGTGCCACCAGCAGAGATCTGGGACAGGCCTACGAGCAGTACTTC. The encoded protein is CATSRDLGQAYEQYF.

This clonotype has at least ten counts. The V and J genes are TRBV27 and TRBJ2-3, with 9 bases matching TRBD2. CDR3 size: 16 residues. CDR1 is MNHEY and CDR2 is SMNVEV in the germline V gene (reference sequence). Trimming at V came to 5 bases and at J to 7 bases, leaving 13 bases not matched to a gene. CDR3 sequence reads: CASSRPSGVLGYTQYF. CDR3 nucleotides: TGTGCCAGCAGTCGACCTAGCGGGGTCCTCGGGTATACGCAGTATTTT.

This clonotype was counted ten times or more. This chain links TRBV5-4 with TRBJ1-2; the D is unclear. The CDR3 runs 14 residues. Trimming pared 0 bases from V and 6 bases from J, leaving 12 bases between. Germline values: CDR1 SGHNT, CDR2 YYREEE (reference sequence). The CDR3 sequence is CASSLVVGGDGYTF. CDR3 nucleotide sequence: TGTGCCAGCAGCTTGGTAGTGGGCGGCGATGGCTACACCTTC.

Details on this clonotype: A much larger clone differs from this one at a single base, so this may be a read error. This sequence joins TRBV7-9 and TRBJ2-1; 9 positions match TRBD1. The CDR3 has 15 residues. The junction had 9 bases not matched to a gene; V was cut back by 4 bases and J by 8 bases. CDR1 and CDR2 (germline): SEHNR, FQNEAQ (reference sequence). This chain's CDR3 is CASSSNTGGHYEQFF. For the CDR3, the DNA is TGTGCCAGCAGCTCCAACACAGGGGGCCACTATGAGCAGTTCTTC.

At least ten counts were recorded for this clonotype. The J gene is TRBJ2-2, the V gene TRBV20-1; 12 positions match TRBD2. CDR1 and CDR2 (germline): DFQATT, SNEGSKA (reference sequence). CDR3 length equals 16 residues. V gave up 5 bases and J gave up 4 bases; unmatched junction bases: 8. The CDR3 DNA is TGCAGTGCTTACGGACTAGCGGGGACGAGCACCGGGGAGCTGTTTTTT. This sequence encodes CSAYGLAGTSTGELFF.

This clonotype was seen ten or more times. The genes are TRBV2 and TRBJ1-1; D is possibly TRBD1 (6 bases). Germline V gives CDR1 SNHLY, CDR2 FYNNEI. The CDR3 sequence is 14 residues long. V gave up 3 bases and J gave up 1 base, with 9 bases separating them. The CDR3 DNA sequence: TGTGCCAGCAGTGAGGGGGGCACGAACACTGAAGCTTTCTTT. Its protein product is CASSEGGTNTEAFF.

At least ten counts were recorded for this clonotype. The chain recombines TRBV7-6 with TRBJ2-1; the match to TRBD2 covers 7 bases. The CDR3 runs 13 residues. Unmatched junction bases numbered 4, after V lost 5 bases and J lost 6 bases. From germline, CDR1 is SGHVS and CDR2 FNYEAQ. In DNA, the CDR3 is TGTGCCAGCAGCGTAAGCGGGGTCAATGAGCAGTTCTTC. Amino acids: CASSVSGVNEQFF.

This clonotype was counted at least ten times. The V gene is TRBV18, the J gene TRBJ2-2; TRBD1 matches 7 bases. J lost 5 bases, V lost 4 bases, and 1 base had no gene match. Germline V gives CDR1 KGHSH, CDR2 LQKENI. This CDR3 has 13 amino acids. CDR3 DNA: TGTGCCAGCTCACAGGGACAGACCGGGGAGCTGTTTTTT. Its translation is CASSQGQTGELFF.

This clonotype was detected ten times or more. V and J are TRBV6-2 or TRBV6-3 and TRBJ1-2, with a tentative D call TRBD1 (5 bases). Germline V gene data show CDR1 as MNHEY and CDR2 as SVGEGT. The ends were cut back, 6 bases at V and 3 bases at J, with 23 bases in the middle. The CDR3 has 17 residues. The CDR3 nucleotides read TGTGCCAGCAGGCCATACCCCCAGGGAAATGAGGACTATGGCTACACCTTC. The encoded protein is CASRPYPQGNEDYGYTF.